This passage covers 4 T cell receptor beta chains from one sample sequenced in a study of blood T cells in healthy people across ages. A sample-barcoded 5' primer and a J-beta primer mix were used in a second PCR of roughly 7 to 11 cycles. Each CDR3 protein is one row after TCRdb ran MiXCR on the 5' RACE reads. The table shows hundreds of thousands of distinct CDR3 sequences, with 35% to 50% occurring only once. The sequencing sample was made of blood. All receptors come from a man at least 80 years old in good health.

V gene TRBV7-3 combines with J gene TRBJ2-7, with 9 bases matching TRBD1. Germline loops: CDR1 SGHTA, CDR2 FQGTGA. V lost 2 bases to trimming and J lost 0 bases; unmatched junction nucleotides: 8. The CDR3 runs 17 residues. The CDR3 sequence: CASSLGPGQGVSYEQYF. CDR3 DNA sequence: TGTGCCAGCAGCTTAGGACCGGGACAGGGCGTCTCCTACGAGCAGTACTTC. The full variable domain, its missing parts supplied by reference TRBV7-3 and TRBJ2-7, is GAGVSQTPSNKVTEKGKYVELRCDPISGHTALYWYRQSLGQGPEFLIYFQGTGAADDSGLPNDRFFAVRPEGSVSTLKIQRTERGDSAVYLCASSLGPGQGVSYEQYFGPGTRLTVT.

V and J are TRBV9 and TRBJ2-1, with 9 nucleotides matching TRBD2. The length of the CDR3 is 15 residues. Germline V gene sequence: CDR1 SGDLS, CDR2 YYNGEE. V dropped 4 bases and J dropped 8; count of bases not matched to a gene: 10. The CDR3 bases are TGTGCCAGCAGCCCAAGCGGGCGGGGGGGCTATGAGCAGTTCTTC. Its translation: CASSPSGRGGYEQFF.

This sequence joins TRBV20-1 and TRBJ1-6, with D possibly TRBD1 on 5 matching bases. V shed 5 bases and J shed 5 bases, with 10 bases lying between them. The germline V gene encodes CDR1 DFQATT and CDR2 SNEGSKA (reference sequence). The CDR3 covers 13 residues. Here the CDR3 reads CSAGGRDNSPLHF. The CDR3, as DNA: TGCAGTGCTGGGGGTCGGGATAATTCACCCCTCCACTTT.

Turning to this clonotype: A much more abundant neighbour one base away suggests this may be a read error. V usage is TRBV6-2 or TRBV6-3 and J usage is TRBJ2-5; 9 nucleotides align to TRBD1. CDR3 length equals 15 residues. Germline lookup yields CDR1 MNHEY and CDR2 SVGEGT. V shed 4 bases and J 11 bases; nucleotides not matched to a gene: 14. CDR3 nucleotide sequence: TGTGCCAGCAGTTTAACGGGACAGGGAGGGAATGAGCAGTACTTC. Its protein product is CASSLTGQGGNEQYF.